This TCR beta chain was retrieved from a study of PD-1 blockade in classical Hodgkin lymphoma. Whole-study findings and limits: When nivolumab was started under 1 year after ASCT, patients were excluded.

Trimming pared 2 bases from V and 2 bases from J, leaving 15 bases between. The germline gives CDR1 MNHEY, CDR2 SVGAGI. CDR3 size: 16 residues. All patients relapsed after autologous stem cell transplantation, and brentuximab vedotin exposure varied. As regards this clone: Its specificity is unknown.

Sequenced by immunoSEQ multiplex PCR; TCRdb stores in-frame clones only, minus some. The sample shows 55,000 to 75,000 clones, 93% of them seen only once. The material was peripheral blood mononuclear cells (PBMCs), obtained at baseline. The sequence derives from a human donor with classical Hodgkin lymphoma. The V call is TRBV6-5, the J call TRBJ1-1, with a weak D call TRBD1 (5 bases). The CDR3 protein is CASSYQVGQGNTEAFF. In nucleotides, the CDR3 is TGTGCCAGCAGTTACCAAGTAGGGCAGGGTAACACTGAAGCTTTCTTT.